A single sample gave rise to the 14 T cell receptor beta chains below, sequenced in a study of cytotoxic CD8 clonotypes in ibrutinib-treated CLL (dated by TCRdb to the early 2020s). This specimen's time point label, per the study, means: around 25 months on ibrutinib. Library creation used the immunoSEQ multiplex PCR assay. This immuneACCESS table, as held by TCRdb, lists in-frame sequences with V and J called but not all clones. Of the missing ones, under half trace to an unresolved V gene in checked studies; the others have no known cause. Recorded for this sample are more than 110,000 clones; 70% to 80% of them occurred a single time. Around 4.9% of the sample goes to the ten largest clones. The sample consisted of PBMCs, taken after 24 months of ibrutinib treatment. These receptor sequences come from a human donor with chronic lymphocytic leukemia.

CDR3: CSVEGGANTEAFF. CDR3 DNA: TGCAGCGTTGAAGGAGGGGCCAACACTGAAGCTTTCTTT. J is TRBJ1-1 and V is TRBV29-1, with TRBD1 as a possible D gene (5 bases). CDR1 and CDR2 from the germline V gene are SQVTM and ANQGSEA. Deletions cut 1 base from V and 2 bases from J, with 8 bases between. The CDR3 has 13 amino acids.

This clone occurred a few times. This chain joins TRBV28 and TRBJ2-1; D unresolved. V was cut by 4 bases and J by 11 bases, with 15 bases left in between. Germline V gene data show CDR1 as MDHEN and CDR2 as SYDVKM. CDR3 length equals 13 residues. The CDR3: CASSWVGENQQFF. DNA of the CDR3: TGTGCCAGCAGTTGGGTAGGAGAGAATCAGCAGTTCTTC.

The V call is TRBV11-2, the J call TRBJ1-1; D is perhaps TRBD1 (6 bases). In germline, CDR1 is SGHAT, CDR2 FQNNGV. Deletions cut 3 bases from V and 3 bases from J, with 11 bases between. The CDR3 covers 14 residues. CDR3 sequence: CASSFGGADTEAFF. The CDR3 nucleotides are TGTGCCAGCAGCTTCGGGGGGGCGGACACTGAAGCTTTCTTT.

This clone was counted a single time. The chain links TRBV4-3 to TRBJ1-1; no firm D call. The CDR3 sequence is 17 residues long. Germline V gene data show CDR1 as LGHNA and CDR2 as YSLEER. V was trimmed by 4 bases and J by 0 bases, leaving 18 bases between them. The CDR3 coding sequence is TGCGCCAGCAGCCCGGAGGCGGGAGGAGGAATGAACACTGAAGCTTTCTTT. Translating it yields CASSPEAGGGMNTEAFF.

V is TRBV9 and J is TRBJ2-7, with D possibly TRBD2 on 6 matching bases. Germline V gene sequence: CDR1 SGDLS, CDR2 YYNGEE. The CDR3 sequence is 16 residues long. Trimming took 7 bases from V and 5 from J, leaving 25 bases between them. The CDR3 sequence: CASGPPYRDSPNEQYF. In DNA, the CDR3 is TGTGCCAGCGGCCCACCCTACCGGGACTCTCCAAACGAGCAGTACTTC. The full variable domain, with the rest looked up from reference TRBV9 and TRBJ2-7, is DSGVTQTPKHLITATGQRVTLRCSPRSGDLSVYWYQQSLDQGLQFLIQYYNGEERAKGNILERFSAQQFPDLHSELNLSSLELGDSALYFCASGPPYRDSPNEQYFGPGTRLTVT.

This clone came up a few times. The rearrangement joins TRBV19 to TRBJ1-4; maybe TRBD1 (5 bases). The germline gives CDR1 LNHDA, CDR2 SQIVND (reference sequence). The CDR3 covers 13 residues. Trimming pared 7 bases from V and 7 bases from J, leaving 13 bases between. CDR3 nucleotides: TGTGCCAGTAAGGGCAGGGTGGGTGAAAAACTGTTTTTT. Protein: CASKGRVGEKLFF. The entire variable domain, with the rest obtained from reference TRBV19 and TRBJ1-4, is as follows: DGGITQSPKYLFRKEGQNVTLSCEQNLNHDAMYWYRQDPGQGLRLIYYSQIVNDFQKGDIAEGYSVSREKKESFPLTVTSAQKNPTAFYLCASKGRVGEKLFFGSGTQLSVL.

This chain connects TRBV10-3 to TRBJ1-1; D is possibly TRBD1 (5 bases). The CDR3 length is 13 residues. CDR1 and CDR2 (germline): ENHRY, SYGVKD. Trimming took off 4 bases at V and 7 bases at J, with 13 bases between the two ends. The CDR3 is CAISARATDEAFF. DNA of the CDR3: TGTGCCATCAGTGCCCGCGCGACAGATGAAGCTTTCTTT.

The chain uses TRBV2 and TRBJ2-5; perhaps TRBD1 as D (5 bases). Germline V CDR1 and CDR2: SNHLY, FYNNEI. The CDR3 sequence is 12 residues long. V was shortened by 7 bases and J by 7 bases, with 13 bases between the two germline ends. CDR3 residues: CASTLPRGTQYF. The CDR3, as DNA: TGTGCCAGCACCCTGCCTAGGGGGACCCAGTACTTC.

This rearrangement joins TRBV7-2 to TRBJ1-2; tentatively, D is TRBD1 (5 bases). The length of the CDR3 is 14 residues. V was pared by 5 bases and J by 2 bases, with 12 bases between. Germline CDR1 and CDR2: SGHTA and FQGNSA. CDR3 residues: CASSAGGLNYGYTF. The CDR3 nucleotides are TGTGCCAGCAGCGCGGGGGGATTGAACTATGGCTACACCTTC.

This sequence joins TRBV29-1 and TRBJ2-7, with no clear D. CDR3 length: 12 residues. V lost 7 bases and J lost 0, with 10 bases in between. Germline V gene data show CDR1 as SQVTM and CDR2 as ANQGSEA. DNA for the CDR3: TGCAGCGCCCGGGCCGCCTCCTACGAGCAGTACTTC. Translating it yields CSARAASYEQYF.

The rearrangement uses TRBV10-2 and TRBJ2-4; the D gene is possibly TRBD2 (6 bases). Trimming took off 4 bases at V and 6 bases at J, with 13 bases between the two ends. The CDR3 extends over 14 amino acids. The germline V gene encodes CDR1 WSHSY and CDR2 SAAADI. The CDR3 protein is CASSVGLATNIQYF. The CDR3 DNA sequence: TGCGCCAGCAGTGTGGGGCTAGCGACAAACATTCAGTACTTC.

The CDR3 nucleotides read TGTGCCAGCAGCGTGGGGTGGCGGGAGGTCTACGAGCAGTACTTC. Its translation is CASSVGWREVYEQYF. The chain employs TRBV5-4 and TRBJ2-7; 8 bases line up with TRBD2. Losses at the gene ends were 4 bases for V and 3 bases for J; bases not matched to a gene: 9. The CDR3 sequence is 15 residues long. Germline CDR1 SGHNT, CDR2 YYREEE (reference sequence).

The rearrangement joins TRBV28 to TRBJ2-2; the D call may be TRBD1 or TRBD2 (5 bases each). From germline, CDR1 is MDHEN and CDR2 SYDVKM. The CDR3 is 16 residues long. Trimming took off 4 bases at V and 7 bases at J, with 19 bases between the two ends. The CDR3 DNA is TGTGCCAGCAGTTCCCCCGGGACCCACCTTGGCGGGGAGCTGTTTTTT. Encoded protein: CASSSPGTHLGGELFF.

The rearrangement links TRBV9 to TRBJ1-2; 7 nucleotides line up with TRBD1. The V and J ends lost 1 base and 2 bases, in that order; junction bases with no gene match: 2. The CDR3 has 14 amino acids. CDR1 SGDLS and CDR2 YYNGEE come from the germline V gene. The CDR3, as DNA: TGTGCCAGCAGCGTAACGGGACAGAACTATGGCTACACCTTC. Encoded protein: CASSVTGQNYGYTF.